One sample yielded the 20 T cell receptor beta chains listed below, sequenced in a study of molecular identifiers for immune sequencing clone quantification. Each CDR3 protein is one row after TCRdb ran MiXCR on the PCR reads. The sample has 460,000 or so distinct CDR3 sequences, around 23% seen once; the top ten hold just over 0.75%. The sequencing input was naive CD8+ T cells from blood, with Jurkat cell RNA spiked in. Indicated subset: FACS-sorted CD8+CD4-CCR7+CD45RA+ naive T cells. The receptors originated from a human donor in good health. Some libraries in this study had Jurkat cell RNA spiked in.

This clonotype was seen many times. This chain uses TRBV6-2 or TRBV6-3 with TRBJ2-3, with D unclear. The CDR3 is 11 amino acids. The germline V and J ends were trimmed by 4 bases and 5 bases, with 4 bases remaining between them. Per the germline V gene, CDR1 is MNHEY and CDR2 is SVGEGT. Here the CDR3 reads CASSSGDTQYF. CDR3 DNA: TGTGCCAGCAGTTCGGGAGATACGCAGTATTTT.

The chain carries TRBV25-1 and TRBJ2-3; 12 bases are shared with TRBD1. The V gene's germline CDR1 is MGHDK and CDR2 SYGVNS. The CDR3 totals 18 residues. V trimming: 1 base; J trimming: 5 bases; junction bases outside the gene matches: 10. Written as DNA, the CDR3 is TGTGCCAGCAGTGAATTCCCCCGGGACAGGGGGCTGGAAGATACGCAGTATTTT. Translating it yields CASSEFPRDRGLEDTQYF.

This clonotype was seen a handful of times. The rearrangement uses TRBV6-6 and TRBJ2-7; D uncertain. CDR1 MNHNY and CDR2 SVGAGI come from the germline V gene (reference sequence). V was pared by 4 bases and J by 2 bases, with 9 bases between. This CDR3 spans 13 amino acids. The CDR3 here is CASSWLATYEQYF. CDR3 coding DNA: TGTGCCAGCAGTTGGCTCGCAACCTACGAGCAGTACTTC.

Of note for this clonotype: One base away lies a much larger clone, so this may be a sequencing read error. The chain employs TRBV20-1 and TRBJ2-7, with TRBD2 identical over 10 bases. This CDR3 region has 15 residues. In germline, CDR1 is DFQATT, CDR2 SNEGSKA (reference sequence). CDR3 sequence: CSARGTSGEPYKQYF. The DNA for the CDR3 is TGCAGTGCTAGAGGTACTAGCGGGGAACCCTACAAGCAGTACTTC.

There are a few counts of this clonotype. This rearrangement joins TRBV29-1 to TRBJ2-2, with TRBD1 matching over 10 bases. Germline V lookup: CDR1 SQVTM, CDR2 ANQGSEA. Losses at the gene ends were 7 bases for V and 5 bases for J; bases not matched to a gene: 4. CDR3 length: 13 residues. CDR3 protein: CSARTGGTGELFF. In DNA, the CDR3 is TGCAGCGCGAGGACAGGGGGAACCGGGGAGCTGTTTTTT.

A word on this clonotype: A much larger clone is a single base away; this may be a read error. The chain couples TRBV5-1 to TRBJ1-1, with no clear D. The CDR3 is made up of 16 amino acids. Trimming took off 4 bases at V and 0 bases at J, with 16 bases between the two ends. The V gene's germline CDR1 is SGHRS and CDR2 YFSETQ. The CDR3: CASSHEDRELNTEAFF. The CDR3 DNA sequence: TGCGCCAGCAGCCACGAGGACCGGGAACTGAACACTGAAGCTTTCTTT.

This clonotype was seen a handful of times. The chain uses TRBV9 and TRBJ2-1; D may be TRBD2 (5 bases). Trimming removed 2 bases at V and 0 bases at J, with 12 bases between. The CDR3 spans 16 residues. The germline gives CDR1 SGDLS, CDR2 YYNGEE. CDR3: CASSVLGDSSYNEQFF. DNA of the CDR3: TGTGCCAGCAGCGTTCTCGGGGATAGCTCCTACAATGAGCAGTTCTTC.

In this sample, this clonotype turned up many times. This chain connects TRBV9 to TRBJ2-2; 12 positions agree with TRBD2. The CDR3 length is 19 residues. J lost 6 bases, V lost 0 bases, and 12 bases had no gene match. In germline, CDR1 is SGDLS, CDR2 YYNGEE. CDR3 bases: TGTGCCAGCAGCGTAGACCCTAGCGGGAGGGCCTCGAATCCCGGGGAGCTGTTTTTT. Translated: CASSVDPSGRASNPGELFF. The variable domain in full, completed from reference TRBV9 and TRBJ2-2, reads DSGVTQTPKHLITATGQRVTLRCSPRSGDLSVYWYQQSLDQGLQFLIQYYNGEERAKGNILERFSAQQFPDLHSELNLSSLELGDSALYFCASSVDPSGRASNPGELFFGEGSRLTVL.

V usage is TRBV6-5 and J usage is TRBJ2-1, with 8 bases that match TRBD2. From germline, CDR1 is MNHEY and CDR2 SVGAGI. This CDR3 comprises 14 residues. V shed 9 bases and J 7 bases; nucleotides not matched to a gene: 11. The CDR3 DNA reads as TGTGCCAGTTCATCCGGACTAGCATTGAATGAGCAGTTCTTC. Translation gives CASSSGLALNEQFF.

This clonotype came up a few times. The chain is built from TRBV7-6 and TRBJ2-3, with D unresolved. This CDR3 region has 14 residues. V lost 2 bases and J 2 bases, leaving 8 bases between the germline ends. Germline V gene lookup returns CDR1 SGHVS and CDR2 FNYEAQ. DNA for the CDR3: TGTGCCAGCAGCTTAAAAGCGATCACAGATACGCAGTATTTT. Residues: CASSLKAITDTQYF.

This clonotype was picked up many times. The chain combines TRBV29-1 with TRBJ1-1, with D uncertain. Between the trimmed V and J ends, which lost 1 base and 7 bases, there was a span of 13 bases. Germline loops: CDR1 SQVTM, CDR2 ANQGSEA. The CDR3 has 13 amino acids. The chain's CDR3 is CSVEARETVEAFF. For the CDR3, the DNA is TGCAGCGTTGAAGCACGGGAAACAGTTGAAGCTTTCTTT.

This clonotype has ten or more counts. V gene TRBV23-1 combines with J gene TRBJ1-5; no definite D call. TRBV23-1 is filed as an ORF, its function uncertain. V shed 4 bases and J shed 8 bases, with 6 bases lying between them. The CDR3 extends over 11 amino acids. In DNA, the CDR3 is TGCGCCAGCAGTCGTAGGGAGCCCCAGCATTTT. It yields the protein CASSRREPQHF.

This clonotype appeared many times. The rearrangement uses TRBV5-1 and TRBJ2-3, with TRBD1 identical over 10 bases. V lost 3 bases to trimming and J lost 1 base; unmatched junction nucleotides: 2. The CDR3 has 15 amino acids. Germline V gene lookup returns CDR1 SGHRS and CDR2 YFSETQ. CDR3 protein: CASSSGQGGTDTQYF. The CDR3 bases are TGCGCCAGCAGCTCCGGACAGGGGGGCACAGATACGCAGTATTTT. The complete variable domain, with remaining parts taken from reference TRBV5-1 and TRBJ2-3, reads KAGVTQTPRYLIKTRGQQVTLSCSPISGHRSVSWYQQTPGQGLQFLFEYFSETQRNKGNFPGRFSGRQFSNSRSEMNVSTLELGDSALYLCASSSGQGGTDTQYFGPGTRLTVL.

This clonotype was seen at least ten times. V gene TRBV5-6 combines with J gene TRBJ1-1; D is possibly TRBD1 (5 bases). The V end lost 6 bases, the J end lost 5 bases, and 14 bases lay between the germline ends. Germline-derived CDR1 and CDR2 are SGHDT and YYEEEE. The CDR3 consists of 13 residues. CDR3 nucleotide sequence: TGTGCCAGCACCCTGGGAGGGGTTACTGAAGCTTTCTTT. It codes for CASTLGGVTEAFF. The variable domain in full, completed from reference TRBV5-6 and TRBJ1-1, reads DAGVTQSPTHLIKTRGQQVTLRCSPKSGHDTVSWYQQALGQGPQFIFQYYEEEERQRGNFPDRFSGHQFPNYSSELNVNALLLGDSALYLCASTLGGVTEAFFGQGTRLTVV.

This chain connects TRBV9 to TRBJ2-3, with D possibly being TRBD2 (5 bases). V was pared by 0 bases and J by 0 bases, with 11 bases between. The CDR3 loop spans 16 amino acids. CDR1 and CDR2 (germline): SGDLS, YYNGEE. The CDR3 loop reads CASSVVDGVSTDTQYF. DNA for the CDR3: TGTGCCAGCAGCGTAGTTGACGGGGTGAGCACAGATACGCAGTATTTT.

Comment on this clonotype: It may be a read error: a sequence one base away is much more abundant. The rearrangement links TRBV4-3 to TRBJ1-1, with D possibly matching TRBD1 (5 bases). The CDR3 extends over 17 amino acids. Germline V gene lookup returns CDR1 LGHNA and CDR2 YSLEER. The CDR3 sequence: CASSQETPTGTNTETFF. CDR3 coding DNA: TGCGCCAGCAGCCAAGAAACCCCGACGGGGACGAACACTGAAACTTTCTTT.

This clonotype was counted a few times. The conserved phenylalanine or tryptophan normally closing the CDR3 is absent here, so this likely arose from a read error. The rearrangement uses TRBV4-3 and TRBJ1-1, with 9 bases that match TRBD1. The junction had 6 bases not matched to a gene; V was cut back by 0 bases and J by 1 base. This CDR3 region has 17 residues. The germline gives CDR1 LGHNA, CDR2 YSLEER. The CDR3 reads CASSQEMTGGPNTEAFY. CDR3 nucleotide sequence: TGCGCCAGCAGCCAAGAAATGACAGGGGGTCCGAACACTGAAGCTTTCTAT.

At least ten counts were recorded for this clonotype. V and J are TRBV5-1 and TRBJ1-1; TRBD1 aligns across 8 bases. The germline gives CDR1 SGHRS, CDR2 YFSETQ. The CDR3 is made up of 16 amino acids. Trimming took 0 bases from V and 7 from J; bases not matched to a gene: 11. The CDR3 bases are TGCGCCAGCAGCTTGGGGCAGGGGGCTCTTGCTTATGAAGCTTTCTTT. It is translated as CASSLGQGALAYEAFF.

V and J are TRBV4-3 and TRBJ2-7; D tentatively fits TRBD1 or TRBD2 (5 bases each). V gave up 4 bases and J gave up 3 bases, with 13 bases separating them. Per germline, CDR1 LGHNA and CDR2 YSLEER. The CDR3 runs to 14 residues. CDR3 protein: CASSPFRGDYEQYF. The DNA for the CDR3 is TGCGCCAGCAGCCCCTTTAGGGGAGACTACGAGCAGTACTTC.

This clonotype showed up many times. The CDR3 nucleotides read TGTGCCAGCAGCTACACTAGCGGGGTGACCTACGAGCAGTACTTC. Amino acid sequence: CASSYTSGVTYEQYF. V is TRBV7-6 and J is TRBJ2-7; 10 bases agree with TRBD2. The germline CDR1 and CDR2 sequences are SGHVS and FNYEAQ. There are 15 residues in the CDR3. J lost 2 bases, V lost 4 bases, and 5 bases had no gene match.